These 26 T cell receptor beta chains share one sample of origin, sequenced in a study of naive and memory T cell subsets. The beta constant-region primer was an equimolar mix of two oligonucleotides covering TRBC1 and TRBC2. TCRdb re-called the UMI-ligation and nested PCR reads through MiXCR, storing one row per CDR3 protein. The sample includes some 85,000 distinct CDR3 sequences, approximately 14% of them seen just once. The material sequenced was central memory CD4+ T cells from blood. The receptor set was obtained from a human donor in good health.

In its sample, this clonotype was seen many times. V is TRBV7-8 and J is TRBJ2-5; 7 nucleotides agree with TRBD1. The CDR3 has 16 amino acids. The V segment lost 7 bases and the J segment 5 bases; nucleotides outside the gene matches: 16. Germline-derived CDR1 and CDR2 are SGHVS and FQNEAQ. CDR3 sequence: CASNIRQGGLGETQYF. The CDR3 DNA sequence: TGTGCCAGCAACATTCGACAGGGCGGCCTTGGGGAGACCCAGTACTTC.

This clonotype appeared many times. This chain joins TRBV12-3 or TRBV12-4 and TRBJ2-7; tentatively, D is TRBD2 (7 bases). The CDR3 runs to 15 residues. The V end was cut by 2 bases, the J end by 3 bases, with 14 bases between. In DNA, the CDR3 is TGTGCCAGCAGTTTAAGGGGGGGCACGGTCTACGAGCAGTACTTC. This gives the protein CASSLRGGTVYEQYF.

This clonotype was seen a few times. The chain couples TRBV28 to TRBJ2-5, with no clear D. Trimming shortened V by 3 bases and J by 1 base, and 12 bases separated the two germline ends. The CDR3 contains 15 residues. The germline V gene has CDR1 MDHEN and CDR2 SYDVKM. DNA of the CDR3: TGTGCCAGCAGTTTTTTCAAGGGCGTCCAAGAGACCCAGTACTTC. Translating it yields CASSFFKGVQETQYF.

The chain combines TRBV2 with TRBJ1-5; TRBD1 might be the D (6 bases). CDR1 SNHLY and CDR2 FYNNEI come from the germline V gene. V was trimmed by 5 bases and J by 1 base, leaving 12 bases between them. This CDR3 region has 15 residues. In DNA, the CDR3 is TGTGCCAGCAGTTACACAGGGAACAGCAATCAGCCCCAGCATTTT. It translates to CASSYTGNSNQPQHF.

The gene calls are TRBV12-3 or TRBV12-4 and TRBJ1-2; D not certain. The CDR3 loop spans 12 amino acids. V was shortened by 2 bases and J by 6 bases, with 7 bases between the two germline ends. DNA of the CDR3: TGTGCCAGCAGTTTATTGAGGGATGGCTACACCTTC. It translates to CASSLLRDGYTF.

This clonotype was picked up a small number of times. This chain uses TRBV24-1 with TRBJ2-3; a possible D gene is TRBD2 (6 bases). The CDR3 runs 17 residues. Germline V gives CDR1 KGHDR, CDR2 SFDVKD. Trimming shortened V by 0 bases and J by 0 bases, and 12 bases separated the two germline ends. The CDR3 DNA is TGTGCCACCAGTGATTTGGGGCGGGGTGCTAGCACAGATACGCAGTATTTT. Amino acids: CATSDLGRGASTDTQYF.

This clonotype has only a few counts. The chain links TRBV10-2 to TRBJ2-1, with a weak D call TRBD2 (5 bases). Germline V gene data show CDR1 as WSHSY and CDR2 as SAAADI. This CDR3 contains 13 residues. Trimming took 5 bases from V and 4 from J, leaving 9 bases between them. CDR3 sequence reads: CASSSTNYNEQFF. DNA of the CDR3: TGCGCCAGCAGTTCGACTAATTACAATGAGCAGTTCTTC.

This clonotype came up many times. The CDR3 region has the DNA TGCGCCAGCAGCCGGACTTACGTATCCTCTGGGGCCAACGTCCTGACTTTC. It translates to CASSRTYVSSGANVLTF. The genes are TRBV5-1 and TRBJ2-6, with D tentatively TRBD2 (5 bases). The V end lost 4 bases, the J end lost 0 bases, and 14 bases lay between the germline ends. The CDR3 runs to 17 residues. Germline V gene sequence: CDR1 SGHRS, CDR2 YFSETQ. Together with reference TRBV5-1 and TRBJ2-6, the CDR3 gives the full variable domain: KAGVTQTPRYLIKTRGQQVTLSCSPISGHRSVSWYQQTPGQGLQFLFEYFSETQRNKGNFPGRFSGRQFSNSRSEMNVSTLELGDSALYLCASSRTYVSSGANVLTFGAGSRLTVL.

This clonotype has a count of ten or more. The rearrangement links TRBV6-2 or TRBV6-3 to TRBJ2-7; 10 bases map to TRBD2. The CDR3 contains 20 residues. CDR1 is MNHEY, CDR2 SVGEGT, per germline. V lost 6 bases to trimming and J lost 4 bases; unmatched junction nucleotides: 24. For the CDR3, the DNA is TGTGCCAGCAGAAGGATTCTAGCGGGAGCATTTACGAGTGGAGGTTACGAGCAGTACTTC. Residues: CASRRILAGAFTSGGYEQYF.

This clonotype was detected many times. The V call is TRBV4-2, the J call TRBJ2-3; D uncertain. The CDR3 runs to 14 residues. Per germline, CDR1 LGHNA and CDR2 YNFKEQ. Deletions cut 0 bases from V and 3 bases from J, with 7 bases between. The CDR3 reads CASSQDLLTDTQYF. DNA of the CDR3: TGTGCCAGCAGCCAAGATCTTCTTACAGATACGCAGTATTTT.

CDR3 DNA: TGTGCCACCAGCAGAGCAAACACAGGGGGGCAAGAGACCCAGTACTTC. It translates to CATSRANTGGQETQYF. This rearrangement joins TRBV15 to TRBJ2-5; 8 bases are shared with TRBD1. The CDR3 sequence is 16 residues long. With 1 base clipped from V and 2 bases from J, the junction kept 6 bases outside the gene matches. Germline V CDR1 and CDR2: LNHNV, YYDKDF (reference sequence).

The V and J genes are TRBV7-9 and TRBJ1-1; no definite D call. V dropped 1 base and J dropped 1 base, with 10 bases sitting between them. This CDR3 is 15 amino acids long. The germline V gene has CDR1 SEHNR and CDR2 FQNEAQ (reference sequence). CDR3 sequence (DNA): TGTGCCAGCAGCTTAGGTGGATCAGCGAACACTGAAGCTTTCTTT. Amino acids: CASSLGGSANTEAFF.

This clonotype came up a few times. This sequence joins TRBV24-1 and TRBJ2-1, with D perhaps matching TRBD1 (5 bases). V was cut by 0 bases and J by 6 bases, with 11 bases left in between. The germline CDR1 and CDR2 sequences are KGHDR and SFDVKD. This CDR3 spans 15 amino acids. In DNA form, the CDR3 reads TGTGCCACCAGTGATTTGAGGGGTACTGTCAATGAGCAGTTCTTC. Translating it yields CATSDLRGTVNEQFF.

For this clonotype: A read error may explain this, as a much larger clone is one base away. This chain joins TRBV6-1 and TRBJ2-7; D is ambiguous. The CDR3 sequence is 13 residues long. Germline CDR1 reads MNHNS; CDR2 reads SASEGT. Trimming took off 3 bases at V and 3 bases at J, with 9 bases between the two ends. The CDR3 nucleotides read TGTGCCAGCAGTGAGGGTTTGGTCTACGAGCAGTACTTC. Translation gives CASSEGLVYEQYF.

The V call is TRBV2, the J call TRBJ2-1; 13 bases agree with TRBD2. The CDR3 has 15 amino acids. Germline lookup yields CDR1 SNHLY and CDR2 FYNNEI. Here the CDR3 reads CAGTSGASSYNEQFF. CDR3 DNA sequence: TGTGCAGGGACTAGCGGGGCTAGCTCCTACAATGAGCAGTTCTTC.

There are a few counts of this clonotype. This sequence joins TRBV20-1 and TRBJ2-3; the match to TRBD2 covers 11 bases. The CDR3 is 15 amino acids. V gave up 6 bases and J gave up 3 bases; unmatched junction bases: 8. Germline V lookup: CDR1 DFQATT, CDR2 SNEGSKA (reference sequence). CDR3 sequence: CSATRLAGRTDTQYF. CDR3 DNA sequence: TGCAGTGCCACGAGACTAGCGGGGAGGACAGATACGCAGTATTTT.

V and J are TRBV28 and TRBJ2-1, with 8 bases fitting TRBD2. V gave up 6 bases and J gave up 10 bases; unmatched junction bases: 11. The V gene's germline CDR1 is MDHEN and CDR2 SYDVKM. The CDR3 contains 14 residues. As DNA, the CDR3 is TGTGCCAGCAGGGAGCGGGAGACCCCGCTAGAGCAGTTCTTC. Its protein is CASRERETPLEQFF.

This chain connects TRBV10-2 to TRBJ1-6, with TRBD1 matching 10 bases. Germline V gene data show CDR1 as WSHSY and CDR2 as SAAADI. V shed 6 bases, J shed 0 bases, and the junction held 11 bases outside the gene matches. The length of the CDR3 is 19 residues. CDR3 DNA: TGCGCCAGCAGGTTGACGGGACAGGGGTTCGTCTCCTATAATTCACCCCTCCACTTT. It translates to CASRLTGQGFVSYNSPLHF.

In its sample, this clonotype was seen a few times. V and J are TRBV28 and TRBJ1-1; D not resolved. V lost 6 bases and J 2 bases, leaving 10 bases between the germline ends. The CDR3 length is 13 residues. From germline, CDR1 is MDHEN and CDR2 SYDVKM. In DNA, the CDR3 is TGTGCCAGCAGGGGATTGCCAAACACTGAAGCTTTCTTT. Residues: CASRGLPNTEAFF.

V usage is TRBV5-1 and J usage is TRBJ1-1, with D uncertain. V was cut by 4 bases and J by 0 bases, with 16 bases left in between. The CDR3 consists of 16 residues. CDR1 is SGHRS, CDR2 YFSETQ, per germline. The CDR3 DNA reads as TGCGCCAGCAGCCTGACCTTGACGGTACTGAACACTGAAGCTTTCTTT. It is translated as CASSLTLTVLNTEAFF.

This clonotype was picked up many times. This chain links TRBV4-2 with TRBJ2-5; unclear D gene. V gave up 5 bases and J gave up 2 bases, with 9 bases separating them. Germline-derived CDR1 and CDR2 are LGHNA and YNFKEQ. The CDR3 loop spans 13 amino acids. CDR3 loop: CASSATLQETQYF. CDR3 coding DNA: TGTGCCAGCAGCGCCACCTTACAAGAGACCCAGTACTTC.

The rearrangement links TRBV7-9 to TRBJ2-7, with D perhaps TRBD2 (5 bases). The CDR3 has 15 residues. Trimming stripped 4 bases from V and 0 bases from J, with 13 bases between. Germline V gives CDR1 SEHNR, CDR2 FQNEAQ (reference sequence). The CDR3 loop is CASSSTFGDSYEQYF. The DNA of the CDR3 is TGTGCCAGCAGCTCCACCTTCGGGGACTCCTACGAGCAGTACTTC.

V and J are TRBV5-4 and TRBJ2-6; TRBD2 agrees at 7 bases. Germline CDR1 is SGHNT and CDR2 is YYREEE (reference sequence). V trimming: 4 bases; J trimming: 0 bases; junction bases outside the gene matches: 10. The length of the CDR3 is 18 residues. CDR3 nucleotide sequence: TGTGCCAGCAGCCGCCCCAGGGAGGGGCCCTCTGGGGCCAACGTCCTGACTTTC. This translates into CASSRPREGPSGANVLTF.

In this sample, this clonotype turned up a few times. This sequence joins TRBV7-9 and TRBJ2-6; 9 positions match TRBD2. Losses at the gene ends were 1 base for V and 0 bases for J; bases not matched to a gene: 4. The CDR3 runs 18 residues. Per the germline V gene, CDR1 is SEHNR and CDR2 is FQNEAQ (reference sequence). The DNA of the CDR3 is TGTGCCAGCAGCTTAGGTATAGCGGGAGTCTCTGGGGCCAACGTCCTGACTTTC. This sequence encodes CASSLGIAGVSGANVLTF.

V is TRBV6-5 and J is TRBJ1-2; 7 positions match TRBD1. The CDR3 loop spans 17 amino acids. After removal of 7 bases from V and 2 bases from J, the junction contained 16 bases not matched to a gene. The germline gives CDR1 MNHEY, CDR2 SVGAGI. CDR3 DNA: TGTGCCAGCACCCCACTAAGGTCTGGGGGACAGAACTATGGCTACACCTTC. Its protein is CASTPLRSGGQNYGYTF.

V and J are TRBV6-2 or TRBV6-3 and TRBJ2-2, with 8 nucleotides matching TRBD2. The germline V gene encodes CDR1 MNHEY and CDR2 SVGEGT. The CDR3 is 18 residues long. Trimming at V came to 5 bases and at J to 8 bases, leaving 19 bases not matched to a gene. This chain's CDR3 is CASSPSSGRNSGQGELFF. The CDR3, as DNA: TGTGCCAGCAGTCCTTCTAGCGGGCGTAACTCCGGTCAGGGGGAGCTGTTTTTT.